The 29 T cell receptor beta chains below come from one sample, sequenced in a study of breast tumors, draining lymph nodes, adjacent tissues. Samples came from axillary lymph nodes draining the breast cancer. TCRdb analysed the multiplex PCR reads with MiXCR anew, one entry per CDR3 protein. The data contain about 150,000 distinct CDR3 sequences, under 25% of them singletons. Input material: axillary lymph node tissue. The receptor set was obtained from a female donor with breast cancer. Some clones in this sample may be carry-over from other donors' samples.

V and J are TRBV20-1 and TRBJ2-7; D gene uncertain. With 5 bases removed from V and 1 base from J, the gap between germline ends came to 15 bases. The CDR3 consists of 14 residues. Looked up from germline, CDR1 is DFQATT and CDR2 is SNEGSKA (reference sequence). The CDR3 region is CSALRALESYEQYF. CDR3 sequence (DNA): TGCAGTGCTCTCCGGGCCTTAGAATCCTACGAGCAGTACTTC.

This clonotype was detected many times. The chain recombines TRBV20-1 with TRBJ1-2, with a tentative D call TRBD1 (6 bases). V lost 7 bases and J lost 4, with 13 bases in between. Germline V gene sequence: CDR1 DFQATT, CDR2 SNEGSKA (reference sequence). CDR3 size: 12 residues. In nucleotides, the CDR3 is TGCAGTGTCCCAGGGGTGGGCTATGGCTACACCTTC. It encodes CSVPGVGYGYTF.

This clonotype was picked up a small number of times. This chain uses TRBV19 with TRBJ1-5; 8 bases line up with TRBD1. The CDR3 sequence is 15 residues long. Germline-derived CDR1 and CDR2 are LNHDA and SQIVND (reference sequence). V shed 4 bases and J 6 bases; nucleotides not matched to a gene: 8. The CDR3 protein is CASSTKSGGGQPQHF. In nucleotides, the CDR3 is TGTGCCAGTAGTACTAAGTCAGGGGGCGGTCAGCCCCAGCATTTT.

This CDR3 reads CASSQGSFGTGRYGYTF. Written as DNA, the CDR3 is TGTGCCAGCAGCCAAGGTTCGTTTGGGACAGGGCGTTATGGCTACACCTTC. The chain couples TRBV3-1 to TRBJ1-2; 9 bases agree with TRBD1. The trim removed 1 base at V and 5 bases at J, leaving 11 bases unmatched. Germline V CDR1 and CDR2: LGHDT, YNNKEL (reference sequence). CDR3 size: 17 residues.

This clonotype has a count of ten or more. This chain joins TRBV28 and TRBJ2-5; D is uncertain. Deletions cut 7 bases from V and 8 bases from J, with 2 bases between. Germline CDR1 and CDR2: MDHEN and SYDVKM. This CDR3 is built from 8 residues. CDR3 region: CASTTQYF. CDR3 nucleotides: TGTGCCAGCACCACCCAGTACTTC.

This clonotype was detected ten times or more. V usage is TRBV4-2 and J usage is TRBJ2-1; D is perhaps TRBD2 (6 bases). Germline V gene data show CDR1 as LGHNA and CDR2 as YNFKEQ. V was trimmed by 6 bases and J by 9 bases, leaving 6 bases between them. This CDR3 comprises 10 residues. The CDR3 coding sequence is TGTGCCAGCAGGGGGGGTGAGCAGTTCTTC. Residues: CASRGGEQFF.

Of note for this clonotype: At one end, the junction sequence differs from germline, possibly due to a read error. This chain links TRBV5-5 with TRBJ2-3; 11 bases fit TRBD2. The CDR3 is 18 amino acids. Germline V gives CDR1 SGHKS, CDR2 YYEKEE (reference sequence). This CDR3 reads CACSSGTSGRQPQDTQYF. CDR3 bases: TGTGCCTGCAGCTCCGGGACTAGCGGCAGGCAGCCCCAAGATACGCAGTATTTT.

This clonotype occurred many times. The chain carries TRBV12-3 or TRBV12-4 and TRBJ2-1; tentatively, D is TRBD1 (5 bases). Trimming shortened V by 5 bases and J by 10 bases, and 9 bases separated the two germline ends. This CDR3 is built from 11 residues. The CDR3 protein is CASSPGYEQFF. The CDR3 coding sequence is TGTGCCAGCAGTCCAGGGTACGAGCAGTTCTTC.

Many counts were recorded for this clonotype. This chain's CDR3 is CASNRERDLKANQPQHF. CDR3 coding DNA: TGTGCCAGTAATCGGGAGAGGGACCTGAAAGCTAATCAGCCCCAGCATTTT. J is TRBJ1-5 and V is TRBV19, with D possibly TRBD1 on 5 matching bases. V was cut by 7 bases and J by 4 bases, with 23 bases left in between. This CDR3 contains 17 residues. Germline values: CDR1 LNHDA, CDR2 SQIVND (reference sequence).

This chain connects TRBV18 to TRBJ2-5; 8 bases match TRBD2. Losses at the gene ends were 3 bases for V and 5 bases for J; bases not matched to a gene: 5. This CDR3 region has 14 residues. CDR1 and CDR2 (germline): KGHSH, LQKENI. The CDR3 DNA reads as TGTGCCAGCTCACCGCCGGGGGGGAGGGAGACCCAGTACTTC. Its protein product is CASSPPGGRETQYF.

A remark on this clonotype: Since a much larger clone is just one base distant, this may be a read error. The chain employs TRBV20-1 and TRBJ2-5, with TRBD2 as a possible D gene (5 bases). The CDR3 totals 13 residues. CDR1 and CDR2 (germline): DFQATT, SNEGSKA (reference sequence). CDR3: CSASWTGQETRYF. The CDR3 bases are TGCAGTGCTAGTTGGACTGGCCAAGAGACCCGGTACTTC.

This clonotype showed up many times. The chain couples TRBV15 to TRBJ2-3, with D maybe TRBD1 (6 bases). The V end was cut by 0 bases, the J end by 2 bases, with 15 bases between. The CDR3 consists of 17 residues. Looked up from germline, CDR1 is LNHNV and CDR2 is YYDKDF (reference sequence). The CDR3 region is CATSRDGDWDTTDTQYF. The CDR3 DNA is TGTGCCACCAGCAGAGATGGGGATTGGGACACCACAGATACGCAGTATTTT.

In its sample, this clonotype was seen many times. The chain combines TRBV11-3 with TRBJ2-1, with no clear D. There are 13 residues in the CDR3. V was clipped by 0 bases and J by 6 bases, with 6 bases between them. The germline V gene encodes CDR1 SGHNT and CDR2 YENEEA. Written as DNA, the CDR3 is TGTGCCAGCAGCTTAGAGTCCGGCAATGAGCAGTTCTTC. It yields the protein CASSLESGNEQFF.

This clonotype occurred many times. CDR3 protein: CASRQLAGGDEQYF. CDR3 DNA sequence: TGTGCCAGTCGGCAACTAGCGGGAGGGGACGAGCAGTACTTC. The V and J genes are TRBV19 and TRBJ2-7, with 13 bases matching TRBD2. The CDR3 totals 14 residues. V shed 8 bases and J 5 bases; nucleotides not matched to a gene: 6. The germline V gene has CDR1 LNHDA and CDR2 SQIVND (reference sequence).

Here the CDR3 reads CASTGRFQETQYF. Written as DNA, the CDR3 is TGTGCCAGCACTGGGCGGTTCCAAGAGACCCAGTACTTC. The rearrangement joins TRBV6-1 to TRBJ2-5, with D hard to call. The CDR3 loop spans 13 amino acids. Germline CDR1 is MNHNS and CDR2 is SASEGT. Trimming shortened V by 7 bases and J by 1 base, and 10 bases separated the two germline ends.

This clonotype appeared many times. The V gene is TRBV12-3 or TRBV12-4, the J gene TRBJ2-5; D may be TRBD2 (6 bases). This CDR3 has 17 residues. V lost 2 bases to trimming and J lost 1 base, with 17 bases between them. The CDR3 loop reads CASSLNLAATSQETQYF. The CDR3, as DNA: TGTGCCAGCAGTTTAAACTTAGCGGCTACTAGCCAAGAGACCCAGTACTTC.

This clonotype was seen repeatedly, ten times or more. The chain couples TRBV4-1 to TRBJ2-1; TRBD2 matches 11 bases. The ends lost 3 bases at V and 4 bases at J; junction bases unmatched: 11. This CDR3 comprises 18 residues. CDR1 is MGHRA, CDR2 YSYEKL, per germline. The CDR3 spells CASSHVYRGLAEYNEQFF. The DNA of the CDR3 is TGCGCCAGCAGCCACGTATATCGGGGACTAGCGGAATACAATGAGCAGTTCTTC.

This clonotype was seen many times. The chain carries TRBV7-8 and TRBJ1-3; possibly TRBD1 for D (5 bases). The germline V and J ends were trimmed by 3 bases and 4 bases, with 10 bases remaining between them. This CDR3 is 14 amino acids long. Germline CDR1 SGHVS, CDR2 FQNEAQ. The CDR3 coding sequence is TGTGCCAGCAGCTTGGGACTCTCGGGAAACACCATATATTTT. Protein sequence: CASSLGLSGNTIYF. Combining the CDR3 with reference TRBV7-8 and TRBJ1-3 gives the whole variable domain GAGVSQSPRYKVAKRGQDVALRCDPISGHVSLFWYQQALGQGPEFLTYFQNEAQLDKSGLPSDRFFAERPEGSVSTLKIQRTQQEDSAVYLCASSLGLSGNTIYFGEGSWLTVV.

To note about this clonotype: Possible read error: a much larger clone is one base away. The CDR3 protein is CASSPGRVYGYTF. For the CDR3, the DNA is TGTGCCAGCAGCCCAGGAAGGGTCTATGGCTACACCTTC. V and J are TRBV3-1 and TRBJ1-2, with D unresolved. This CDR3 contains 13 residues. V was cut by 4 bases and J by 4 bases, with 10 bases left in between. CDR1 and CDR2 (germline): LGHDT, YNNKEL (reference sequence).

This rearrangement joins TRBV20-1 to TRBJ2-4; TRBD2 matches 11 bases. CDR1 and CDR2 (germline): DFQATT, SNEGSKA (reference sequence). The CDR3 runs 13 residues. V lost 5 bases to trimming and J lost 10 bases; unmatched junction nucleotides: 7. The CDR3 DNA follows: TGCAGTGCTCCCGGGACTAGCGGAGGGATTCAGTACTTC. As protein: CSAPGTSGGIQYF.

There are a few counts of this clonotype. The rearrangement uses TRBV11-2 and TRBJ2-5; D possibly corresponds to TRBD2 (6 bases). V gave up 1 base and J gave up 5 bases, with 11 bases separating them. The CDR3 extends over 14 amino acids. Germline CDR1 SGHAT, CDR2 FQNNGV. The chain's CDR3 is CASSLVLGGETQYF. CDR3 nucleotides: TGTGCCAGCAGCTTAGTTCTGGGAGGCGAGACCCAGTACTTC.

In this sample, this clonotype turned up many times. The gene calls are TRBV24-1 and TRBJ2-5, with TRBD2 matching 7 bases. This CDR3 comprises 13 residues. The V gene end was trimmed by 5 bases and the J gene end by 4 bases; junction bases not matched to a gene: 3. The germline gives CDR1 KGHDR, CDR2 SFDVKD. The CDR3 DNA is TGTGCCACCAGTGCAGCGGGACGAGAGACCCAGTACTTC. It codes for CATSAAGRETQYF.

This clonotype was counted at least ten times. The J gene is TRBJ1-2, the V gene TRBV28; D not resolved. V shed 6 bases and J shed 8 bases, with 25 bases lying between them. Germline V gene data show CDR1 as MDHEN and CDR2 as SYDVKM. This CDR3 is 16 amino acids long. The DNA of the CDR3 is TGTGCCAGCAGCTCCCGGTGGGCAGGAGTTGCCAGAGGCTACACCTTC. Its translation is CASSSRWAGVARGYTF.

This clonotype was seen repeatedly, ten times or more. The chain recombines TRBV20-1 with TRBJ2-7; D gene unclear. CDR1 DFQATT and CDR2 SNEGSKA come from the germline V gene (reference sequence). V lost 3 bases and J 2 bases, leaving 11 bases between the germline ends. The CDR3 length is 13 residues. CDR3 nucleotide sequence: TGCAGTGCTAGCTCGCCTCCCGCCTACGAGCAGTACTTC. It codes for CSASSPPAYEQYF.

This clonotype came up once. This may stem from a read error, because a much larger clone lies one nucleotide away. The V call is TRBV6-1, the J call TRBJ2-1, with 8 positions matching TRBD1. Trimming removed 6 bases from V and 8 bases from J; junction bases left unmatched: 6. The CDR3 loop spans 13 amino acids. Germline lookup yields CDR1 MNHNS and CDR2 SASEGT. The CDR3 DNA reads TGTGCCAGCAGAGAGACAGGGGACGATGAGCAGTTCTTC. It translates to CASRETGDDEQFF.

This clonotype was seen repeatedly, ten times or more. The genes are TRBV13 and TRBJ2-7; tentatively, D is TRBD2 (6 bases). The CDR3 contains 15 residues. In germline, CDR1 is PRHDT, CDR2 FYEKMQ (reference sequence). V shed 7 bases and J shed 3 bases, with 19 bases lying between them. The DNA for the CDR3 is TGTGCCAGCACCCCCCCGGGAGCCCGCGACTACGAGCAGTACTTC. The encoded protein is CASTPPGARDYEQYF.

This clonotype has a count of ten or more. The chain employs TRBV11-2 and TRBJ2-7; 7 nucleotides match TRBD1. The V gene end was trimmed by 0 bases and the J gene end by 0 bases; junction bases not matched to a gene: 14. CDR1 and CDR2 from the germline V gene are SGHAT and FQNNGV. The CDR3 contains 19 residues. CDR3 sequence: CASSLDPRQGTASSYEQYF. The DNA of the CDR3 is TGTGCCAGCAGCTTAGATCCCCGGCAGGGGACAGCGTCCTCCTACGAGCAGTACTTC.

This clonotype occurred many times. The chain is built from TRBV19 and TRBJ1-5, with 9 bases aligning to TRBD1. This CDR3 region has 15 residues. Germline assignment: CDR1 LNHDA and CDR2 SQIVND (reference sequence). Unmatched junction bases numbered 3, after V lost 3 bases and J lost 3 bases. The chain's CDR3 is CASSIRDRDNQPQHF. CDR3 bases: TGTGCCAGTAGTATTAGGGACAGGGACAATCAGCCCCAGCATTTT.

This clonotype has a count of ten or more. This chain uses TRBV27 with TRBJ2-2; TRBD1 agrees at 7 bases. The CDR3 consists of 14 residues. Germline V gene sequence: CDR1 MNHEY, CDR2 SMNVEV (reference sequence). Trimming cost V 7 bases and J 2 bases; bases outside gene matches: 4. This chain's CDR3 is CASTDRSNTGELFF. DNA for the CDR3: TGTGCCAGCACGGACAGGAGTAACACCGGGGAGCTGTTTTTT.